Detailed here is one T cell receptor beta chain. The antigen is not known. The sample comes from a study of long-term antiretroviral therapy in people with HIV. Study summary: Collection of the earliest samples took place about a decade ahead of the 2015 immediate-ART recommendation. The study's findings and limits: Clonal expansions arising prior to ART prevailed in the repertoire at every time point.

Version v3.0 of the immunoSEQ assay ran at survey level. Profiling relied on immunoSEQ multiplex PCR, and the TCRdb table lists in-frame clones only, not all of them. The sample lists 20,000 to 25,000 clones, about four fifths occurring once. Amounts of roughly 0.9-10 million cryopreserved PBMC were held in the samples before DNA extraction. The specimen was unsorted PBMCs, collected 0.2 years after starting antiretroviral therapy. The receptor was isolated from a woman younger than 45 with HIV.

The CDR3 loop is CASSQIAENTEAFF. CDR3 in DNA: TGCGCCAGCAGCCAGATAGCGGAGAACACTGAAGCTTTCTTT. The chain uses TRBV4-1 and TRBJ1-1; unclear D gene. The CDR3 has 14 amino acids. CDR1 and CDR2 (germline): MGHRA, YSYEKL. Trimming removed 3 bases from V and 1 base from J, with 9 bases in between.